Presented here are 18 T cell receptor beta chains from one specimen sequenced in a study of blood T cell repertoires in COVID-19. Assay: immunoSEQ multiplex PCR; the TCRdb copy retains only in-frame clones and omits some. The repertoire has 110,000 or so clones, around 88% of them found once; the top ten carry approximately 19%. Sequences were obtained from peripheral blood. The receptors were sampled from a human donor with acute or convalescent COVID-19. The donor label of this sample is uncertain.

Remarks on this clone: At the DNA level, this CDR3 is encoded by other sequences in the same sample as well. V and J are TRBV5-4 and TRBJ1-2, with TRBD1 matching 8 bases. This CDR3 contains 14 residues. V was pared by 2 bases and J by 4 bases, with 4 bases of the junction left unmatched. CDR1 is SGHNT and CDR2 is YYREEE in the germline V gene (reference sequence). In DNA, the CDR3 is TGTGCCAGCAGCTTTGGACAGGGCACCTATGGCTACACCTTC. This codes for CASSFGQGTYGYTF. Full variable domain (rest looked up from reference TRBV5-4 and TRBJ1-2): ETGVTQSPTHLIKTRGQQVTLRCSSQSGHNTVSWYQQALGQGPQFIFQYYREEENGRGNFPPRFSGLQFPNYSSELNVNALELDDSALYLCASSFGQGTYGYTFGSGTRLTVV.

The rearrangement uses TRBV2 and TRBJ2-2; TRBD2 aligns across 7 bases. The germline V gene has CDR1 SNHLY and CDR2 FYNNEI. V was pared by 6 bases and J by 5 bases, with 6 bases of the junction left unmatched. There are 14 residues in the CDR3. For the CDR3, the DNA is TGTGCCAGCAGGGAGTGGCGGGGGACCGGGGAGCTGTTTTTT. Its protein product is CASREWRGTGELFF. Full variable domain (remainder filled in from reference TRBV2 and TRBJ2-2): EPEVTQTPSHQVTQMGQEVILRCVPISNHLYFYWYRQILGQKVEFLVSFYNNEISEKSEIFDDQFSVERPDGSNFTLKIRSTKLEDSAMYFCASREWRGTGELFFGEGSRLTVL.

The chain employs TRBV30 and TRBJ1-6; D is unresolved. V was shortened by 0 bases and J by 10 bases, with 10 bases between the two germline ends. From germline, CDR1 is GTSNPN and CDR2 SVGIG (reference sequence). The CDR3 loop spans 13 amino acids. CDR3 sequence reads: CAWSVIATSPLHF. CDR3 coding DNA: TGTGCCTGGAGTGTAATTGCTACCTCACCCCTCCACTTT.

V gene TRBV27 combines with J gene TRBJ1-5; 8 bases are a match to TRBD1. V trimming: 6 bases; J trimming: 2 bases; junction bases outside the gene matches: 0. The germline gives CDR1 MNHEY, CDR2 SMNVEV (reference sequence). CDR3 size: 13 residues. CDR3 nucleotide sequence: TGTGCCAGCAGGACAGGGGGCAATCAGCCCCAGCATTTT. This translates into CASRTGGNQPQHF.

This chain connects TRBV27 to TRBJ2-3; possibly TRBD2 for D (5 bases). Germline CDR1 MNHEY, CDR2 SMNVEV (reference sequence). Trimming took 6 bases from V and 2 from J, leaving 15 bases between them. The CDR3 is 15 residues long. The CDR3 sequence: CASSLLLRDTDTQYF. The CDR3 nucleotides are TGTGCCAGCAGCTTACTTCTGAGGGACACAGATACGCAGTATTTT.

The DNA of the CDR3 is TGCAGCGGGGGAGGGGTAAACTATGGCTACACCTTC. Amino acid sequence: CSGGGVNYGYTF. The V gene is TRBV29-1, the J gene TRBJ1-2, with D tentatively TRBD1 (5 bases). The CDR3 contains 12 residues. Germline CDR1 is SQVTM and CDR2 is ANQGSEA. V lost 7 bases and J 2 bases, leaving 11 bases between the germline ends.

CDR3 in amino acids: CASSQGVERTQYF. In nucleotides, the CDR3 is TGTGCCAGCTCACAGGGAGTCGAGCGGACGCAGTATTTT. The chain uses TRBV18 and TRBJ2-3; possible D gene TRBD2, 5 bases. CDR3 length: 13 residues. Trimming left V 4 bases short and J 9 bases short, with 14 bases between. Germline CDR1 is KGHSH and CDR2 is LQKENI.

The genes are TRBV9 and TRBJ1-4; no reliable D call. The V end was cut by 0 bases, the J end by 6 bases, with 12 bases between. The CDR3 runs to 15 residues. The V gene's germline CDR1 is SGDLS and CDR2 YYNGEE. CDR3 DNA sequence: TGTGCCAGCAGCGTAGGGGAAGGGCGGGATGAAAAACTGTTTTTT. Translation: CASSVGEGRDEKLFF.

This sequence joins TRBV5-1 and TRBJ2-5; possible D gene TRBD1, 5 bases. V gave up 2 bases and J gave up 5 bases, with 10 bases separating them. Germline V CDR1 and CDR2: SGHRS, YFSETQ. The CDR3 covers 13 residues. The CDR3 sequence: CASSLGRAETQYF. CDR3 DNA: TGCGCCAGCAGCTTAGGCAGGGCTGAGACCCAGTACTTC. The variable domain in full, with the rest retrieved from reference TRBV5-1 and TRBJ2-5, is KAGVTQTPRYLIKTRGQQVTLSCSPISGHRSVSWYQQTPGQGLQFLFEYFSETQRNKGNFPGRFSGRQFSNSRSEMNVSTLELGDSALYLCASSLGRAETQYFGPGTRLLVL.

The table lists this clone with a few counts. The CDR3 nucleotides read TGTGCCAGCAGCTTAGGACAGTTCTATAGCAATCAGCCCCAGCATTTT. This codes for CASSLGQFYSNQPQHF. The V call is TRBV7-8, the J call TRBJ1-5, with a tentative D call TRBD1 (5 bases). The V and J ends lost 1 base and 0 bases respectively, with 10 bases between them. The CDR3 is made up of 16 amino acids. Looked up from germline, CDR1 is SGHVS and CDR2 is FQNEAQ.

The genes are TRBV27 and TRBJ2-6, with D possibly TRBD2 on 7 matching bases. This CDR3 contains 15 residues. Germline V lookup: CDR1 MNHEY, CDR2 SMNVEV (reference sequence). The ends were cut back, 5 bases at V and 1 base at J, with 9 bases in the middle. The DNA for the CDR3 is TGTGCCAGCAGTCGGGGGGCGTCTGGGGCCAACGTCCTGACTTTC. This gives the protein CASSRGASGANVLTF.

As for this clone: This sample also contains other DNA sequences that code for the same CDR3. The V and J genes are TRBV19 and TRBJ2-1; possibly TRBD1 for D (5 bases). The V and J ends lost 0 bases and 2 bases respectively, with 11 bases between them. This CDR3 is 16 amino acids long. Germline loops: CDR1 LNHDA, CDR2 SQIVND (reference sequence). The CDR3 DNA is TGTGCCAGTAGTATAGACAGGGCAGGGACCTACAATGAGCAGTTCTTC. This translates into CASSIDRAGTYNEQFF.

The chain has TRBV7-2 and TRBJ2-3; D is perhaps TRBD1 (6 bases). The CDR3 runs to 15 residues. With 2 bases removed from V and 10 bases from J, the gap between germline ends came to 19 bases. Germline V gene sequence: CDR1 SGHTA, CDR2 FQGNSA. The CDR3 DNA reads TGTGCCAGCAGCTTAATGGACAGACCAAAAGCGGCGCAGTATTTT. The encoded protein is CASSLMDRPKAAQYF.

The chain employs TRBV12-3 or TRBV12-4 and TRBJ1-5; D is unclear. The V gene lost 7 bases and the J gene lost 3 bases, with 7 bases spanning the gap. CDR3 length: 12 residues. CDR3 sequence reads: CASTLNNQPQHF. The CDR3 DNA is TGTGCCAGCACCCTTAACAATCAGCCCCAGCATTTT.

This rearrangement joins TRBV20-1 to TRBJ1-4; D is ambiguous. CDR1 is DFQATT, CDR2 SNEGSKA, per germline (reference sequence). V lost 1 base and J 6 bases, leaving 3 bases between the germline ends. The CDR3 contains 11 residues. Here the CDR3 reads CSARADEKLFF. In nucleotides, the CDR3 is TGCAGTGCTAGAGCGGATGAAAAACTGTTTTTT.

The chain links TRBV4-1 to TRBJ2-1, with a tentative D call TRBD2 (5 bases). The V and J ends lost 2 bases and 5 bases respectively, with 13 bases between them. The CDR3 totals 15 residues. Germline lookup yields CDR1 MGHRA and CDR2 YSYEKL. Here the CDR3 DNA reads TGCGCCAGCAGCCAAACGCCCGGGAAAAACAATGAGCAGTTCTTC. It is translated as CASSQTPGKNNEQFF.

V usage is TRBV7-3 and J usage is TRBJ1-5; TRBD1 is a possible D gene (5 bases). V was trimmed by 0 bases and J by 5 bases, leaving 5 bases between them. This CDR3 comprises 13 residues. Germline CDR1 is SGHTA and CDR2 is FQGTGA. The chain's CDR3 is CASSLTGDQPQHF. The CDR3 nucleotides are TGTGCCAGCAGCTTAACAGGGGATCAGCCCCAGCATTTT. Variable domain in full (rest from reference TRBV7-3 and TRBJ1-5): GAGVSQTPSNKVTEKGKYVELRCDPISGHTALYWYRQSLGQGPEFLIYFQGTGAADDSGLPNDRFFAVRPEGSVSTLKIQRTERGDSAVYLCASSLTGDQPQHFGDGTRLSIL.

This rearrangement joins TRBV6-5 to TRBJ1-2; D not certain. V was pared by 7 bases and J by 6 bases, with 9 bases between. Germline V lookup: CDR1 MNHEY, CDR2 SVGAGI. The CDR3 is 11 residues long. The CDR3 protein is CASKRVDGYTF. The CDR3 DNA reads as TGTGCCAGCAAGCGGGTCGATGGCTACACCTTC.